Shown below are 27 T cell receptor beta chains from a single sample sequenced in a study of T-cell reconstitution after alpha-beta-depleted transplantation in children (dated by TCRdb to between 2015 and 2016). The receptor library was made with PCR. The reads were generated on an Illumina HiSeq 2500. To normalize quantification of the TCRbeta repertoire, the TCR libraries were built with molecular barcoding that relied on unique molecular identifiers. Using fastp trimming at Q25 and MiXCR clonotype assembly, TCRdb reanalyzed the public sequencing data and kept in-frame beta chains. Entries are consolidated by CDR3 protein sequence, retaining the most common genes and DNA. The table for this sample lists hundreds of thousands of distinct CDR3 sequences; about 21% of them were counted only once. The ten largest clones capture roughly 13% of the sample. The sample's treatment or condition label, decoded: allogeneic hematopoietic cell transplantation with graft depleted of TCRalphabeta T cells and CD19 B cells.

The material was PBMCs, mostly from graft donor cells, obtained 360 days after TCRalphabeta/CD19-depleted stem cell transplant. These receptors were taken from a boy in the first two years of life who had a stem cell transplant for acute myeloid leukemia, so the T cells may come from the graft donor.

The chain combines TRBV11-2 with TRBJ2-7; D unclear. V was cut by 7 bases and J by 4 bases, with 11 bases left in between. The CDR3 has 12 residues. Germline V lookup: CDR1 SGHAT, CDR2 FQNNGV. DNA for the CDR3: TGTGCCAGCAAAAGGGAATCTTACGAGCAGTACGTC. It translates to CASKRESYEQYV.

The chain couples TRBV6-4 to TRBJ2-3; weak D call: TRBD2 (5 bases). V was clipped by 2 bases and J by 8 bases, with 11 bases between them. The V gene's germline CDR1 is MRHNA and CDR2 SNTAGT. The CDR3 runs to 13 residues. CDR3 amino acids: CASSDTLGLTQYF. Written as DNA, the CDR3 is TGTGCCAGCAGTGACACGCTAGGACTTACGCAGTATTTT.

This clonotype was recorded many times. The chain recombines TRBV29-1 with TRBJ2-3, with 8 bases identical to TRBD2. In germline, CDR1 is SQVTM, CDR2 ANQGSEA. This CDR3 spans 13 amino acids. J lost 2 bases, V lost 7 bases, and 5 bases had no gene match. For the CDR3, the DNA is TGCAGCGGGGGGACTAGAGCCACAGATACGCAGTATTTT. Amino acids: CSGGTRATDTQYF.

The table lists this clonotype with a few counts. The CDR3 region is CATSKGSSGNTIYF. CDR3 bases: TGTGCCACCAGCAAGGGGAGCTCTGGAAACACCATATATTTT. V and J are TRBV15 and TRBJ1-3; D is possibly TRBD1 (5 bases). The length of the CDR3 is 14 residues. Germline CDR1 reads LNHNV; CDR2 reads YYDKDF (reference sequence). The V end was cut by 4 bases, the J end by 0 bases, with 7 bases between.

The sample holds one count of this clonotype. The chain employs TRBV27 and TRBJ2-1; TRBD2 agrees at 12 bases. From germline, CDR1 is MNHEY and CDR2 SMNVEV (reference sequence). J was trimmed by 1 base and V by 1 base; bases with no gene match: 5. The CDR3 totals 18 residues. The CDR3 bases are TGTGCCAGCAGTTTATGGCTAGCGGGGGGGCTATCCTACAATGAGCAGTTCTTC. Residues: CASSLWLAGGLSYNEQFF.

Only a few counts were recorded for this clonotype. The chain combines TRBV6-5 with TRBJ2-1; D unresolved. V lost 0 bases and J 0 bases, leaving 12 bases between the germline ends. CDR3 length equals 17 residues. The germline V gene encodes CDR1 MNHEY and CDR2 SVGAGI. CDR3 in DNA: TGTGCCAGCAGTTACTCGATCCACGAAAGCTCCTACAATGAGCAGTTCTTC. Protein: CASSYSIHESSYNEQFF.

This clonotype was detected once. The J gene is TRBJ2-4, the V gene TRBV20-1; no firm D call. This CDR3 spans 14 amino acids. V gave up 5 bases and J gave up 0 bases, with 11 bases separating them. Germline V gene lookup returns CDR1 DFQATT and CDR2 SNEGSKA (reference sequence). The CDR3 spells CSAGPRLAKNIQYF. As DNA, the CDR3 is TGCAGTGCTGGCCCTCGCTTAGCCAAAAACATTCAGTACTTC.

The rearrangement links TRBV5-1 to TRBJ1-2; D is ambiguous. Trimming cost V 0 bases and J 4 bases, with 10 bases left between them. CDR3 length: 14 residues. Germline V CDR1 and CDR2: SGHRS, YFSETQ. CDR3 sequence reads: CASSLGGGSYGYTF. The CDR3, as DNA: TGCGCCAGCAGCTTGGGTGGAGGTTCCTATGGCTACACCTTC.

This clonotype was seen at least ten times. This chain connects TRBV7-2 to TRBJ2-5, with TRBD2 matching 10 bases. The CDR3 loop spans 15 amino acids. The trim removed 5 bases at V and 1 base at J, leaving 4 bases unmatched. The V gene's germline CDR1 is SGHTA and CDR2 FQGNSA. The DNA of the CDR3 is TGTGCCAGCAGCCTGAGACTAGCGGGCCAAGAGACCCAGTACTTC. Translating it yields CASSLRLAGQETQYF. Full variable domain (rest looked up from reference TRBV7-2 and TRBJ2-5): GAGVSQSPSNKVTEKGKDVELRCDPISGHTALYWYRQSLGQGLEFLIYFQGNSAPDKSGLPSDRFSAERTGGSVSTLTIQRTQQEDSAVYLCASSLRLAGQETQYFGPGTRLLVL.

This clonotype was detected many times. The chain employs TRBV6-1 and TRBJ2-2; D is ambiguous. The CDR3 runs 15 residues. The germline gives CDR1 MNHNS, CDR2 SASEGT. Trimming pared 7 bases from V and 8 bases from J, leaving 20 bases between. The CDR3 bases are TGTGCCAGCATCTTACCTGGTTGGAGTACGGGGGAGCTGTTTTTT. Protein product: CASILPGWSTGELFF.

This clonotype was found a few times. This chain uses TRBV5-6 with TRBJ2-2; D is unresolved. Germline V CDR1 and CDR2: SGHDT, YYEEEE. Trimming pared 4 bases from V and 6 bases from J, leaving 7 bases between. The CDR3 has 12 residues. The CDR3 bases are TGTGCCAGCAGCCGATTCCCCGGGGAGCTGTTTTTT. The encoded protein is CASSRFPGELFF.

The rearrangement joins TRBV19 to TRBJ2-6; D perhaps matches TRBD1 (5 bases). V lost 3 bases, J lost 0 bases, and 9 bases lay in between. The CDR3 totals 16 residues. CDR1 and CDR2 from the germline V gene are LNHDA and SQIVND (reference sequence). The CDR3 nucleotides are TGTGCCAGTAGTATGCACAGGAGCTCTGGGGCCAACGTCCTGACTTTC. It encodes CASSMHRSSGANVLTF. Full variable domain (rest looked up from reference TRBV19 and TRBJ2-6): DGGITQSPKYLFRKEGQNVTLSCEQNLNHDAMYWYRQDPGQGLRLIYYSQIVNDFQKGDIAEGYSVSREKKESFPLTVTSAQKNPTAFYLCASSMHRSSGANVLTFGAGSRLTVL.

This clonotype has a handful of counts. Being one base from a much bigger clone, this may be a read error. The chain has TRBV12-3 or TRBV12-4 and TRBJ2-5, with D possibly being TRBD2 (5 bases). This CDR3 comprises 13 residues. Trimming left V 6 bases short and J 1 base short, with 9 bases between. CDR3 nucleotide sequence: TGTGCCAGCAGCCAGGACTTCCAAGAGACCCAGTACTTC. Its protein is CASSQDFQETQYF.

J is TRBJ2-1 and V is TRBV5-5; TRBD2 agrees at 13 bases. V dropped 4 bases and J dropped 2; count of bases not matched to a gene: 6. Germline-derived CDR1 and CDR2 are SGHKS and YYEKEE (reference sequence). This CDR3 has 17 residues. The CDR3 sequence is CASSTRLAGGTYNEQFF. CDR3 sequence (DNA): TGTGCCAGCAGCACCCGACTAGCGGGGGGAACCTACAATGAGCAGTTCTTC.

V and J are TRBV7-2 and TRBJ2-7; a weak D match, TRBD1 (6 bases). CDR3 size: 12 residues. Germline V CDR1 and CDR2: SGHTA, FQGNSA. V gave up 6 bases and J gave up 6 bases, with 12 bases separating them. The CDR3 is CASRPLGGEQYV. The CDR3, as DNA: TGTGCCAGCAGACCCCTAGGGGGCGAGCAGTACGTC.

This clonotype showed up just a few times. The chain recombines TRBV15 with TRBJ2-6; a possible D gene is TRBD1 (6 bases). The germline V and J ends were trimmed by 2 bases and 0 bases, with 14 bases remaining between them. The CDR3 length is 18 residues. Germline lookup yields CDR1 LNHNV and CDR2 YYDKDF (reference sequence). CDR3 nucleotides: TGTGCCACCAGCAGAAATAGACAGGCTCTCTCTGGGGCCAACGTCCTGACTTTC. Protein sequence: CATSRNRQALSGANVLTF.

This clonotype appeared many times. The J gene is TRBJ2-1, the V gene TRBV15; D uncertain. CDR3 length equals 12 residues. Germline assignment: CDR1 LNHNV and CDR2 YYDKDF (reference sequence). The germline V and J ends were trimmed by 0 bases and 14 bases, with 11 bases remaining between them. For the CDR3, the DNA is TGTGCCACCAGCAGAGATCGCGCAGCTGAGTTCTTC. As protein: CATSRDRAAEFF.

The chain recombines TRBV5-1 with TRBJ2-7; 7 bases align to TRBD2. Germline CDR1 reads SGHRS; CDR2 reads YFSETQ. CDR3 length: 15 amino acids. Trimming cost V 4 bases and J 2 bases; bases outside gene matches: 9. The CDR3 spells CASSTRPGGPYEQYV. The CDR3 coding sequence is TGCGCCAGCAGCACCCGGCCGGGAGGCCCCTACGAGCAGTACGTC.

This clonotype was seen a few times. This chain joins TRBV6-1 and TRBJ2-1; D may be TRBD1 (6 bases). V lost 7 bases and J 6 bases, leaving 16 bases between the germline ends. The CDR3 totals 14 residues. Germline CDR1 and CDR2: MNHNS and SASEGT. The CDR3 coding sequence is TGTGCCAGCAACCACAGGGTCGTCGCCAATGAGCAGTTCTTC. It codes for CASNHRVVANEQFF.

The table lists this clonotype with many counts. The rearrangement uses TRBV12-3 or TRBV12-4 and TRBJ2-5, with D hard to call. V was trimmed by 6 bases and J by 2 bases, leaving 7 bases between them. The CDR3 length is 12 residues. This CDR3 reads CASRSDQETQYF. The CDR3 nucleotides read TGTGCCAGCAGGTCAGATCAAGAGACCCAGTACTTC.

The genes are TRBV20-1 and TRBJ2-3, with D unclear. Germline assignment: CDR1 DFQATT and CDR2 SNEGSKA (reference sequence). Trimming removed 3 bases at V and 2 bases at J, with 15 bases between. CDR3 length: 15 residues. CDR3 nucleotides: TGCAGTGCTAGTCGTCAAGGACCCATCACAGATACGCAGTATTTT. This translates into CSASRQGPITDTQYF.

There are many counts of this clonotype. This rearrangement joins TRBV29-1 to TRBJ1-1; D is undetermined. This CDR3 has 13 residues. Germline values: CDR1 SQVTM, CDR2 ANQGSEA. Deletions cut 6 bases from V and 6 bases from J, with 17 bases between. CDR3 amino acids: CSVGGRSKAEAFF. Written as DNA, the CDR3 is TGCAGCGTGGGCGGACGGTCGAAGGCTGAAGCTTTCTTT.

The V gene is TRBV28, the J gene TRBJ2-1, with a weak D call TRBD2 (6 bases). Germline V gene sequence: CDR1 MDHEN, CDR2 SYDVKM. This CDR3 has 14 residues. The V end lost 2 bases, the J end lost 7 bases, and 12 bases lay between the germline ends. The CDR3 spells CASSLAGRWNEQFF. The CDR3 nucleotides read TGTGCCAGCAGTTTAGCGGGGCGCTGGAATGAGCAGTTCTTC.

This clonotype showed up many times. The V gene is TRBV7-2, the J gene TRBJ2-4, with D unclear. The CDR3 spans 14 residues. The germline CDR1 and CDR2 sequences are SGHTA and FQGNSA. The V end was cut by 5 bases, the J end by 5 bases, with 13 bases between. The CDR3 bases are TGTGCCAGCAGCCCCTTAGGTGGGCAAAACATTCAGTACTTC. It yields the protein CASSPLGGQNIQYF.

For this clonotype: One end of the junction fails to match germline, which may point to a read error. The chain has TRBV7-8 and TRBJ2-3; either TRBD1 or TRBD2 may supply D (5 bases each). Per the germline V gene, CDR1 is SGHVS and CDR2 is FQNEAQ. This CDR3 region has 16 residues. CDR3 residues: CASSLAPAGRADTRYF. CDR3 sequence (DNA): TGTGCCAGCAGCTTAGCCCCTGCAGGGAGAGCAGATACGCGGTATTTT. The full variable domain, its missing parts supplied by reference TRBV7-8 and TRBJ2-3, is GAGVSQSPRYKVAKRGQDVALRCDPISGHVSLFWYQQALGQGPEFLTYFQNEAQLDKSGLPSDRFFAERPEGSVSTLKIQRTQQEDSAVYLCASSLAPAGRADTRYFGPGTRLTVL.

This clonotype was seen many times. V gene TRBV27 combines with J gene TRBJ2-5, with 8 bases lining up with TRBD2. J lost 4 bases, V lost 8 bases, and 9 bases had no gene match. This CDR3 has 14 amino acids. Germline lookup yields CDR1 MNHEY and CDR2 SMNVEV (reference sequence). As DNA, the CDR3 is TGTGCCAGCCGACACGGGGGGGCCGGAGAGACCCAGTACTTC. Amino acids: CASRHGGAGETQYF.

V usage is TRBV28 and J usage is TRBJ2-1, with D possibly being TRBD2 (6 bases). V lost 6 bases, J lost 4 bases, and 13 bases lay in between. Germline V gene lookup returns CDR1 MDHEN and CDR2 SYDVKM. This CDR3 has 14 amino acids. CDR3 loop: CASSQGLSYNEQFF. The CDR3 nucleotides are TGTGCCAGCAGCCAGGGACTCTCGTACAATGAGCAGTTCTTC.